Listed below are T cell receptor beta chains from one sample, sequenced in a study of sequential checkpoint blockade in melanoma. Profiling relied on immunoSEQ multiplex PCR, and the TCRdb table lists in-frame clones only, not all of them. The table has over 4,500 clones, about a quarter seen once. The specimen comprised tumor tissue (inferred from file names), sampled from a patient given nivolumab and ipilimumab in sequence. These receptors originate from a human donor with melanoma. Both conserved end residues are part of each CDR3. The D gene is left open where the match is weak. Only some rows state a clone size, as once, few, many or a class for expanded clones.

>14|TRBV11-3|-|-|TRBJ2-7
CASSLAGSSYEQYF
TGTGCCAGCAGCTTGGCCGGGAGCTCCTACGAGCAGTACTTC
>15|TRBV11-3|few|TRBD1|TRBJ2-5
CASSSTGGDWETQYF
TGTGCCAGCAGCTCAACAGGGGGCGACTGGGAGACCCAGTACTTC
>14|TRBV6-8|-|-|TRBJ1-2
CASSLSDRRYGYTF
TGTGCCAGCAGTCTTTCGGATCGCCGGTATGGCTACACCTTC
>14|TRBV19|-|-|TRBJ2-5
CASSIQGSQETQYF
TGTGCCAGTAGTATACAGGGGAGTCAAGAGACCCAGTACTTC
>15|TRBV10-2|-|TRBD1|TRBJ1-1
CASRALDRADTEAFF
TGCGCCAGCAGGGCCCTGGACAGGGCGGACACTGAAGCTTTCTTT
>15|TRBV11-3|medium-sized|TRBD2|TRBJ2-5
CASSFWAGVQETQYF
TGTGCCAGCAGCTTCTGGGCGGGGGTTCAAGAGACCCAGTACTTC
>14|TRBV11-3|few|-|TRBJ2-4
CASSPGSTKNIQYF
TGTGCCAGCAGCCCAGGGTCAACCAAAAACATTCAGTACTTC
>16|TRBV6-8|-|TRBD1|TRBJ1-2
CASSESSGTVTNGYTF
TGTGCCAGCAGTGAGTCGTCCGGGACAGTGACCAATGGCTACACCTTC
>16|TRBV6-8|-|-|TRBJ2-5
CASSYFATGNQETQYF
TGTGCCAGCAGTTACTTCGCTACAGGGAACCAAGAGACCCAGTACTTC
>17|TRBV18|few|TRBD1|TRBJ1-5
CASSPSAPTGGNQPQHF
TGTGCCAGCTCACCGTCCGCCCCGACAGGGGGCAATCAGCCCCAGCATTTT
>17|TRBV11-3|medium-sized|TRBD2|TRBJ2-1
CASSLVATGGWNNEQFF
TGTGCCAGCAGCTTAGTTGCGACGGGGGGTTGGAACAATGAGCAGTTCTTC
>15|TRBV28|few|-|TRBJ2-7
CASSRAQGFLVEQYF
TGTGCCAGCAGTCGAGCCCAGGGTTTCCTCGTCGAGCAGTACTTC
>17|TRBV11-3|few|-|TRBJ2-2
CASSPRGPSANTGELFF
TGTGCCAGCAGTCCTAGAGGACCAAGCGCGAACACCGGGGAGCTGTTTTTT
>13|TRBV19|-|-|TRBJ1-6
CASSSAGDSPLHF
TGTGCCAGTAGTTCGGCGGGCGATTCACCCCTCCACTTT
>13|TRBV9|many|-|TRBJ1-2
CASSFEGGYGYTF
TGTGCCAGCAGCTTTGAAGGAGGCTATGGCTACACCTTC
>13|TRBV6-8|few|TRBD1|TRBJ1-1
CASSYMAGGEAFF
TGTGCCAGCAGTTACATGGCAGGGGGTGAAGCTTTCTTT
>16|TRBV30|-|-|TRBJ1-2
CAWNGRGKVTNYGYTF
TGTGCCTGGAACGGTCGGGGGAAGGTTACTAACTATGGCTACACCTTC
>16|TRBV6-8|-|TRBD1|TRBJ1-3
CASSYGDRGSGNTIYF
TGTGCCAGCAGTTACGGGGACAGGGGTTCTGGAAACACCATATATTTT
>14|TRBV11-3|many|-|TRBJ1-5
CASSFGQRNQPQHF
TGTGCCAGCAGCTTCGGACAGCGCAATCAGCCCCAGCATTTT
>14|TRBV6-8|few|-|TRBJ2-6
CAISDWSGANVLTF
TGTGCCATCAGTGACTGGTCAGGGGCCAACGTCCTGACTTTC